This T cell receptor (beta chain) was obtained from a study of CD8 T cells in Susac syndrome. Findings and limits, study-wide: It was acknowledged in the study that the number of individuals who were included in its TCR sequencing and HLA analysis was relatively small.

TEMRA cells were enriched by FACS, while CD8+ and CD4+ T cells were obtained through a negative isolation that was performed magnetically. As to this clonotype: The antigen remains undetermined.

The RNA, about 0.45 to 1 ug, was put through reverse transcription using random hexamers. The TCR beta CDR3 was amplified by immunoSEQ multiplex PCR across 54 Vbeta, 13 Jbeta. TCRdb itself ran the immunoSEQ multiplex PCR reads through MiXCR, one entry per CDR3 protein. The data hold about 200,000 distinct CDR3 sequences, with approximately 95% observed a single time. The sample comprised CD4+ T cells from PBMCs. The source of this sequence is a human donor in good health.

CDR3 nucleotide sequence: TGCAGTGCTGTAGAAGGGAGCTCCTACAATGAGCAGTTCTTC. This sequence encodes CSAVEGSSYNEQFF. The chain joins TRBV20-1 to TRBJ2-1; D is perhaps TRBD2 (5 bases). Trimming took off 5 bases at V and 0 bases at J, with 11 bases between the two ends. Looked up from germline, CDR1 is DFQATT and CDR2 is SNEGSKA (reference sequence). This CDR3 is 14 amino acids long.